Below, one T cell receptor (beta chain) is given with its context. Its antigen remains unidentified. The J segment lost 6 bases and the V segment lost 1 base, leaving 7 bases of the junction unmatched. CDR3 length: 15 amino acids. The germline gives CDR1 MNHEY, CDR2 SMNVEV (reference sequence). This sample stems from a study of breast tumors, draining lymph nodes, adjacent tissues. Whole-study results and caveats: Compared with basal-like, luminal-like tumors shared significantly more repertoire with nontumor tissue. Tumor T cell lymph node origin was a supported hypothesis, not proven.

TCRdb processed the multiplex PCR reads anew with MiXCR; each CDR3 protein has one entry. This sample carries 85,000 to 120,000 distinct CDR3 sequences, approximately 28% of them seen once, and the ten largest clones take around 5.9%. Breast cancer patients provided tissue from their axillary draining lymph nodes. The material sequenced was axillary lymph node tissue. The receptor's source is a female donor with breast cancer. Some clones in this sample may be carry-over from other donors' samples. The rearrangement uses TRBV27 and TRBJ2-7; 9 bases map to TRBD1. The CDR3 region has the DNA TGTGCCAGCAGTTTATTACAGGGGGCAGGCGGCGAGCAGTACTTC. Residues: CASSLLQGAGGEQYF.